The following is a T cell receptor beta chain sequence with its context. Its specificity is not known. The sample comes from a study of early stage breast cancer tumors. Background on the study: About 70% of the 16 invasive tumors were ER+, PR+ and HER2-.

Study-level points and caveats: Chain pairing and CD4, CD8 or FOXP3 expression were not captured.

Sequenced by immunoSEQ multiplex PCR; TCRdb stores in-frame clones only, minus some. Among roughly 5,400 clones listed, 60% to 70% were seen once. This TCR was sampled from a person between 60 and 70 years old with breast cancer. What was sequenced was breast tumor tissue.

The CDR3 is CASSTGTSGSIYEQYF. The DNA of the CDR3 is TGTGCCAGCAGCACCGGGACTAGCGGGAGTATATACGAGCAGTACTTC. The rearrangement joins TRBV11-2 to TRBJ2-7, with 14 positions matching TRBD2. There are 16 residues in the CDR3. In germline, CDR1 is SGHAT, CDR2 FQNNGV. V shed 5 bases and J 4 bases; nucleotides not matched to a gene: 7.